Listed below are T cell receptor beta chains from one sample, sequenced in a study of Graves' ophthalmopathy and Graves' hyperthyroidism. TCRdb redid the calling of the multiplex PCR reads with MiXCR, one entry per CDR3 protein. The table lists hundreds of thousands of distinct CDR3 sequences, roughly two fifths of them singletons. What was sequenced was peripheral blood. These receptors originate from an adult man with Graves' ophthalmopathy. Both conserved end residues are part of each CDR3. The D gene is left open where the match is weak. The size field is filled for only some rows; it gives once, few, many or a size class.

clone_size j_call v_call d_call cdr3_nt cdr3_aa
many TRBJ2-7 TRBV14 NA TGTGCCAGCAGCAACAATCGATTCTACGAGCAGTACTTC CASSNNRFYEQYF
many TRBJ1-1 TRBV7-8 NA TGTGCCAGCAGCTTAGCTATAGGGACTCGCCAGAACACTGAAGCTTTCTTT CASSLAIGTRQNTEAFF
many TRBJ1-2 TRBV9 NA TGTGCCAGCAGGAGAGGGGAAAAACTGGGAGGCTACACCTTC CASRRGEKLGGYTF
NA TRBJ1-1 TRBV29-1 NA TGCAGCTTAGTAGGGACACTCACAATGAACACTGAAGCTTTCTTT CSLVGTLTMNTEAFF
NA TRBJ1-6 TRBV7-4 NA TGTGCCAGCAGCTTAGATAGGGCGAGGGGGATTAATTCACCCCTCCACTTC CASSLDRARGINSPLHF
many TRBJ1-1 TRBV12-3/TRBV12-4 NA TGTGCCAGCAGGGGCCTTACATGGGACCTAAACACTGAAGCTTTCTTT CASRGLTWDLNTEAFF
once TRBJ2-7 TRBV7-9 NA TGTGCCAGCGGTGGAGCAGCCTACGAGCAGTACTTC CASGGAAYEQYF
many TRBJ2-2 TRBV7-9 TRBD2 TGTGCCAGCAGCTTAGCCCCGGGACTAGCGGACACCGGGGAGCTGTTTTTT CASSLAPGLADTGELFF
many TRBJ1-4 TRBV7-2 NA TGTGCCAGCAGCTTAGGGAGGCAGCAAGAAAAACTGTTTTTT CASSLGRQQEKLFF
many TRBJ1-2 TRBV6-1 TRBD1 TGTGCCAGCACGGGGGACAGGGGATGGTATGGCTACACCTTC CASTGDRGWYGYTF
few TRBJ2-7 TRBV9 NA TGTGCCAGCAGCGTAGGAATATCGGGCTTCGAGCAGTACTTC CASSVGISGFEQYF
many TRBJ2-7 TRBV2 TRBD2 TGTGCCAGCAGTGAAGCCTTTTGGCGGGAGGGCCTCCACGAGCAGTACTTC CASSEAFWREGLHEQYF
NA TRBJ2-6 TRBV10-3 NA TGTGCCATCAGTGATTCCCGCCACTCTACTGGGGCCAACGTCCTGACTTTC CAISDSRHSTGANVLTF
many TRBJ1-6 TRBV12-3/TRBV12-4 TRBD1 TGTGCCAGCAGTCCAGGGGGTCATAATTCACCCCTCCACTTT CASSPGGHNSPLHF
once TRBJ1-5 TRBV25-1 NA TGTGCCAGCAGTGCCCAAGGGGAGCCCCAGCATTTT CASSAQGEPQHF
many TRBJ1-1 TRBV11-1 NA TGTGCCAGCAGCTTAGGACGACCCTCCACTGAAGCTTTCTTT CASSLGRPSTEAFF
many TRBJ2-5 TRBV2 NA TGTGCTTCTCTGATCCTCCCTAACCAAGAGACCCAGTACTTC CASLILPNQETQYF
NA TRBJ2-2 TRBV4-3 NA TGCGCCAGCAGCCAAGTTACCGTAGGCACCGGGGAGCTGTTTTTT CASSQVTVGTGELFF
NA TRBJ1-6 TRBV25-1 TRBD1 TGTGCTATACAGGGGGCGAATTCACCCCTCCACTTT CAIQGANSPLHF